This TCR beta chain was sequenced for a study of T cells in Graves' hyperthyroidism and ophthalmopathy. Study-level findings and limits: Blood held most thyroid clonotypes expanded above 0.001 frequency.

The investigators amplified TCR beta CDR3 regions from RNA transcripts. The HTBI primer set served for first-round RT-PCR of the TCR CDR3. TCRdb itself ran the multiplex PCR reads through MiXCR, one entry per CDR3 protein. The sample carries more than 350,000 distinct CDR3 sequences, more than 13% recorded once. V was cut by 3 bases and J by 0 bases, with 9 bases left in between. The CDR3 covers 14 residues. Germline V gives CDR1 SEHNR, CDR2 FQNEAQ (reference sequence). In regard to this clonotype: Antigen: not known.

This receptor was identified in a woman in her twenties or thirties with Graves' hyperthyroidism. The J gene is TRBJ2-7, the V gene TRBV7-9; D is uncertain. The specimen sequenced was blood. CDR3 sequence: CASSFSFGSYEQYF. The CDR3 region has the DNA TGTGCCAGCAGCTTCTCGTTCGGCTCCTACGAGCAGTACTTC.